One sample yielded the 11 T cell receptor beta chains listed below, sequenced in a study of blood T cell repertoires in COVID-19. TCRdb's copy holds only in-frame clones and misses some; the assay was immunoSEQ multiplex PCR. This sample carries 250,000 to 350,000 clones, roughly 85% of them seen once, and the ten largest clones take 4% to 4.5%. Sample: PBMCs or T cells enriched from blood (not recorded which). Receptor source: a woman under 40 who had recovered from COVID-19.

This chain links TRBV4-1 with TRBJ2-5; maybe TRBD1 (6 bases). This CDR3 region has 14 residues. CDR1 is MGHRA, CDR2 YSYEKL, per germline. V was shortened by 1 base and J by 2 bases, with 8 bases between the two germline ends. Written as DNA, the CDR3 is TGCGCCAGCAGCCAAGCAGGGGCGCAAGAGACCCAGTACTTC. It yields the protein CASSQAGAQETQYF.

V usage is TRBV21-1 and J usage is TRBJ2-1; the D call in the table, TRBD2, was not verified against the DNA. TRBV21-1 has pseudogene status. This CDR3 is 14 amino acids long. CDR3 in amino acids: CASSNRAGFNEQFF. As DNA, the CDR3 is TGTGCCAGCAGCAATCGGGCGGGATTCAATGAGCAGTTCTTC.

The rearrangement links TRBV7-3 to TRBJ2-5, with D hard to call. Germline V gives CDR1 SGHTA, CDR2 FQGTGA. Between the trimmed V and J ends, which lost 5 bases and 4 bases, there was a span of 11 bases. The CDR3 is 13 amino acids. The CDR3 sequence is CASSAPPLETQYF. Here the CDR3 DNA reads TGTGCCAGCAGCGCGCCCCCTCTAGAGACCCAGTACTTC. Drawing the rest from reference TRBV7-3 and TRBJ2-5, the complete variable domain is GAGVSQTPSNKVTEKGKYVELRCDPISGHTALYWYRQSLGQGPEFLIYFQGTGAADDSGLPNDRFFAVRPEGSVSTLKIQRTERGDSAVYLCASSAPPLETQYFGPGTRLLVL.

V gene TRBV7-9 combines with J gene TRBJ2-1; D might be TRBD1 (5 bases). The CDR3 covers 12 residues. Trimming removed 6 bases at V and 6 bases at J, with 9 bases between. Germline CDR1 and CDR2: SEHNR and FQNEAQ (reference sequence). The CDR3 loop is CASRDTSNEQFF. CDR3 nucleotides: TGTGCCAGCAGGGACACATCCAATGAGCAGTTCTTC. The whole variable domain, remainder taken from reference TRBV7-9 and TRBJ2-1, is DTGVSQNPRHKITKRGQNVTFRCDPISEHNRLYWYRQTLGQGPEFLTYFQNEAQLEKSRLLSDRFSAERPKGSFSTLEIQRTEQGDSAMYLCASRDTSNEQFFGPGTRLTVL.

The CDR3 loop reads CASSIGHRVLSNQPQHF. The CDR3 DNA is TGTGCCAGTAGTATCGGGCACAGGGTGTTAAGCAATCAGCCCCAGCATTTT. The chain links TRBV19 to TRBJ1-5, with TRBD1 as a possible D gene (6 bases). The CDR3 extends over 17 amino acids. V lost 3 bases and J lost 1, with 16 bases in between. CDR1 is LNHDA and CDR2 is SQIVND in the germline V gene (reference sequence).

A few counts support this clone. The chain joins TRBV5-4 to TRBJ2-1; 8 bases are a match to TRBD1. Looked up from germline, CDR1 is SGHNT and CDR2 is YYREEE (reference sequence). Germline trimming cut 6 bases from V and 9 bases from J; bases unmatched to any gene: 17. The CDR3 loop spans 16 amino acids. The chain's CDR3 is CASTGRGRLGPGEQFF. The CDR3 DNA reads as TGTGCCAGCACCGGCAGGGGGCGCTTAGGTCCCGGTGAGCAGTTCTTC.

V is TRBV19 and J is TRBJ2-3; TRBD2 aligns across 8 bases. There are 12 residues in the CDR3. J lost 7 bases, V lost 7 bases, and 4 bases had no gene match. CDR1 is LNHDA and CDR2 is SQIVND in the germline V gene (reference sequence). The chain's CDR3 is CASNGRAHTQYF. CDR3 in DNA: TGTGCCAGTAACGGGAGGGCCCATACGCAGTATTTT. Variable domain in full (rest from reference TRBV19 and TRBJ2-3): DGGITQSPKYLFRKEGQNVTLSCEQNLNHDAMYWYRQDPGQGLRLIYYSQIVNDFQKGDIAEGYSVSREKKESFPLTVTSAQKNPTAFYLCASNGRAHTQYFGPGTRLTVL.

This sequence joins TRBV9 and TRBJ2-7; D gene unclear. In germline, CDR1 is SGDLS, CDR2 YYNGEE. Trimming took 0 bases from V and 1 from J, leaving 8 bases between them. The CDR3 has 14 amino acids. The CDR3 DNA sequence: TGTGCCAGCAGCGTAGTCCCAAATTCCTACGAGCAGTACTTC. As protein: CASSVVPNSYEQYF.

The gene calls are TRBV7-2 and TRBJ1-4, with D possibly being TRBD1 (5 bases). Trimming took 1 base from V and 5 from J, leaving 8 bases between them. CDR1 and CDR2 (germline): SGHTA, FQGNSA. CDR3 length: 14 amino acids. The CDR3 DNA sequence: TGTGCCAGCAGCTTAGGGGGACTGAATGAAAAACTGTTTTTT. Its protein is CASSLGGLNEKLFF.

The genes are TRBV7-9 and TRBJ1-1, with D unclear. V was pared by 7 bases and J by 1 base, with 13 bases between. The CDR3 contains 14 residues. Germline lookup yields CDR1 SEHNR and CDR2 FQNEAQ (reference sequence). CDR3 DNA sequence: TGTGCCAGCATTAACGGGGATCGGAACACTGAAGCTTTCTTT. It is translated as CASINGDRNTEAFF. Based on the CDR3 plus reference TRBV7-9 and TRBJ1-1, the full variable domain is DTGVSQNPRHKITKRGQNVTFRCDPISEHNRLYWYRQTLGQGPEFLTYFQNEAQLEKSRLLSDRFSAERPKGSFSTLEIQRTEQGDSAMYLCASINGDRNTEAFFGQGTRLTVV.

The DNA for the CDR3 is TGTGCCAGCAACCGGGAAGGATTTGGCAGGACAGGGTCTGGCCAGCCCCAGCATTTT. This gives the protein CASNREGFGRTGSGQPQHF. This sequence joins TRBV28 and TRBJ1-5; 8 nucleotides match TRBD1. This CDR3 contains 19 residues. Unmatched junction bases numbered 24, after V lost 7 bases and J lost 7 bases. Germline CDR1 MDHEN, CDR2 SYDVKM.